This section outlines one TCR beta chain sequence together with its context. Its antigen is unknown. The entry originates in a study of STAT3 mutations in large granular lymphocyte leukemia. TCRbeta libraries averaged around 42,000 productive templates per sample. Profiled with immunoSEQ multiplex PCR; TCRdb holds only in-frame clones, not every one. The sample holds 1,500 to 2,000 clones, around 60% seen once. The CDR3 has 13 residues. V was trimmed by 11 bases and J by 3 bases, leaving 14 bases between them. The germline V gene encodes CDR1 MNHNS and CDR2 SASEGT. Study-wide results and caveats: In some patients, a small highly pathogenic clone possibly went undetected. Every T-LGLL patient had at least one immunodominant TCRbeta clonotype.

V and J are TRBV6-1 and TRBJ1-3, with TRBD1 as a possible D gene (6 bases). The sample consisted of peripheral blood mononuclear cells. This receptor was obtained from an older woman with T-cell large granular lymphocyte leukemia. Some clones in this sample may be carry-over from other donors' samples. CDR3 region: CAHKGGRGNTIYF. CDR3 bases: TGTGCCCACAAAGGGGGTCGTGGAAACACCATATATTTT.